Each of the 13 T cell receptor beta chains below was sequenced from the same sample in a study of blood T cells in healthy people across ages. Combining a sample-barcoded 5' primer with a J-beta primer mix, a second PCR ran for roughly 7 to 11 cycles. Each CDR3 protein gets one entry after TCRdb re-called the 5' RACE reads with MiXCR. The sample holds roughly 700,000 distinct CDR3 sequences, around 32% seen once. Input material: blood. The source of these receptors is a woman aged 80 or over in good health.

In its sample, this clonotype was seen a few times. This chain joins TRBV25-1 and TRBJ1-5; D possibly corresponds to TRBD1 (5 bases). The CDR3 has 14 residues. The germline V gene encodes CDR1 MGHDK and CDR2 SYGVNS. With 6 bases removed from V and 2 bases from J, the gap between germline ends came to 11 bases. This CDR3 reads CASSEGRGNQPQHF. The CDR3 bases are TGTGCCAGCAGCGAGGGGAGGGGCAATCAGCCCCAGCATTTT. Full variable domain (outside the CDR3, taken from reference TRBV25-1 and TRBJ1-5): EADIYQTPRYLVIGTGKKITLECSQTMGHDKMYWYQQDPGMELHLIHYSYGVNSTEKGDLSSESTVSRIRTEHFPLTLESARPSHTSQYLCASSEGRGNQPQHFGDGTRLSIL.

As concerns this clonotype: In this CDR3 the conserved last residue, phenylalanine or tryptophan, is missing, so a read error is likely. The chain links TRBV4-2 to TRBJ2-6, with D unresolved. CDR1 is LGHNA, CDR2 YNFKEQ, per germline. The CDR3 contains 14 residues. The V end lost 3 bases, the J end lost 4 bases, and 7 bases lay between the germline ends. Written as DNA, the CDR3 is TGTGCCAGCAGCCAGGAACCGGGGGCCAACGTCCTGACTTCC. Protein product: CASSQEPGANVLTS.

This clonotype has a count of ten or more. The rearrangement joins TRBV5-1 to TRBJ1-2; TRBD1 matches 8 bases. Germline lookup yields CDR1 SGHRS and CDR2 YFSETQ. With 4 bases clipped from V and 7 bases from J, the junction kept 9 bases outside the gene matches. The CDR3 has 14 residues. The DNA of the CDR3 is TGCGCCAGCAGCCCGGGACAGACAGGGGTTGGCTACACCTTC. This codes for CASSPGQTGVGYTF.

This clonotype was picked up a small number of times. V and J are TRBV19 and TRBJ1-5; D is possibly TRBD1 (5 bases). The CDR3 length is 16 residues. V gave up 7 bases and J gave up 4 bases, with 20 bases separating them. Germline loops: CDR1 LNHDA, CDR2 SQIVND (reference sequence). CDR3 coding DNA: TGTGCCAGTACCCATATGGCAGGGCTCCTAAATCAGCCCCAGCATTTT. Amino acids: CASTHMAGLLNQPQHF.

The chain links TRBV28 to TRBJ1-2; D might be TRBD1 (5 bases). This CDR3 contains 14 residues. V lost 7 bases and J lost 5, with 17 bases in between. The germline V gene encodes CDR1 MDHEN and CDR2 SYDVKM. CDR3 coding DNA: TGTGCCAGCAAACCGGCGGGGGGAGAGTATGGCTACACCTTC. This codes for CASKPAGGEYGYTF.

This clonotype was found a few times. The gene calls are TRBV2 and TRBJ2-5; D ambiguous. Germline V gives CDR1 SNHLY, CDR2 FYNNEI. The CDR3 extends over 11 amino acids. V dropped 6 bases and J dropped 11 bases, with 13 bases sitting between them. This chain's CDR3 is CASRSRDEQYF. CDR3 nucleotide sequence: TGTGCCAGCAGGTCTAGGGATGAGCAGTACTTC. The full variable domain, its missing parts supplied by reference TRBV2 and TRBJ2-5, is EPEVTQTPSHQVTQMGQEVILRCVPISNHLYFYWYRQILGQKVEFLVSFYNNEISEKSEIFDDQFSVERPDGSNFTLKIRSTKLEDSAMYFCASRSRDEQYFGPGTRLLVL.

This clonotype was picked up many times. The chain recombines TRBV6-5 with TRBJ2-3, with D unclear. With 6 bases removed from V and 6 bases from J, the gap between germline ends came to 7 bases. CDR3 size: 11 residues. CDR1 MNHEY and CDR2 SVGAGI come from the germline V gene. This CDR3 is CASRDRDTQYF. The CDR3 region has the DNA TGTGCCAGCAGGGATAGGGATACGCAGTATTTT.

V usage is TRBV7-9 and J usage is TRBJ1-2; a weak D match, TRBD1 (6 bases). In germline, CDR1 is SEHNR, CDR2 FQNEAQ (reference sequence). This CDR3 spans 14 amino acids. Trimming took off 1 base at V and 8 bases at J, with 14 bases between the two ends. CDR3 DNA sequence: TGTGCCAGCAGCTTAGAAGGGGGGTTCGGCGGCTACACCTTC. It is translated as CASSLEGGFGGYTF. The variable domain in full, completed from reference TRBV7-9 and TRBJ1-2, reads DTGVSQNPRHKITKRGQNVTFRCDPISEHNRLYWYRQTLGQGPEFLTYFQNEAQLEKSRLLSDRFSAERPKGSFSTLEIQRTEQGDSAMYLCASSLEGGFGGYTFGSGTRLTVV.

Only a few counts were recorded for this clonotype. The chain combines TRBV27 with TRBJ2-5, with 7 nucleotides matching TRBD2. The junction had 9 bases not matched to a gene; V was cut back by 6 bases and J by 5 bases. Per the germline V gene, CDR1 is MNHEY and CDR2 is SMNVEV (reference sequence). This CDR3 is 14 amino acids long. The DNA for the CDR3 is TGTGCCAGCAGACTACGGCGGGGGTCGGAGACCCAGTACTTC. Translation: CASRLRRGSETQYF.

This clonotype has ten or more counts. J is TRBJ2-7 and V is TRBV9; no firm D call. CDR1 and CDR2 (germline): SGDLS, YYNGEE. This CDR3 comprises 14 residues. V was shortened by 0 bases and J by 2 bases, with 9 bases between the two germline ends. The CDR3 DNA reads as TGTGCCAGCAGCGTAGAAGGTAGCACCTACGAGCAGTACTTC. This translates into CASSVEGSTYEQYF.

This clonotype has just a few counts. This chain uses TRBV20-1 with TRBJ2-2, with 10 bases lining up with TRBD2. V shed 2 bases, J shed 1 base, and the junction held 10 bases outside the gene matches. Looked up from germline, CDR1 is DFQATT and CDR2 is SNEGSKA (reference sequence). The CDR3 runs 18 residues. DNA for the CDR3: TGCAGTGCTAGACGCCGGGCTAGCGGGGGATTGAACACCGGGGAGCTGTTTTTT. Its protein product is CSARRRASGGLNTGELFF.

To note about this clonotype: Being one base from a much bigger clone, this may be a read error. This chain connects TRBV27 to TRBJ2-1; TRBD2 aligns across 10 bases. The J call is uncertain, as TRBJ2-7 better fits the DNA end. The length of the CDR3 is 16 residues. Germline CDR1 MNHEY, CDR2 SMNVEV (reference sequence). Here the CDR3 reads CASSLPGLAPYNEQYF. CDR3 nucleotides: TGTGCCAGCAGTTTACCGGGACTAGCGCCCTACAATGAGCAGTACTTC.

There are a few counts of this clonotype. The V and J genes are TRBV20-1 and TRBJ2-4, with D possibly being TRBD1 (5 bases). The closer fit of TRBJ2-7 to the DNA end suggests the J call may be wrong. Germline assignment: CDR1 DFQATT and CDR2 SNEGSKA (reference sequence). CDR3 size: 13 residues. The CDR3 loop reads CSARGAGPYEQYF. The DNA for the CDR3 is TGCAGTGCTAGAGGTGCAGGGCCCTACGAGCAGTACTTC.